This T cell receptor beta chain was observed in a study of blood T cell repertoires in COVID-19. Study in general: Resolution of symptoms, clearance, or two negative PCRs was present in recovered Cohort 3 donors. The analysed material was cDNA or gDNA that came from T cells, B-cell-depleted T cells, or PBMCs.

The age range of participants was about 18 to 100 years, with residence in about two dozen US areas. With 3 bases removed from V and 1 base from J, the gap between germline ends came to 10 bases. The CDR3 is made up of 14 amino acids. Per the germline V gene, CDR1 is KGHSH and CDR2 is LQKENI. As handled by the study authors: Estimation of nucleated cell counts relied on the amplification of reference gene primers. Assay: immunoSEQ multiplex PCR; the TCRdb copy retains only in-frame clones and omits some. V, J and clone size were drawn from that table, and D and trimming were deduced from the DNA. The data hold 300,000 to 450,000 clones, with approximately 87% observed a single time.

The TCR was taken from a man aged 35 to 55 in a cohort exposed to, infected with or recovered from COVID-19 (not recorded which). This chain uses TRBV18 with TRBJ2-7; TRBD1 might be the D (5 bases). The sequencing sample was made of PBMCs or T cells enriched from blood (not recorded which). In DNA, the CDR3 is TGTGCCAGCTCACCTGGGGCGGATTCCTACGAGCAGTACTTC. It encodes CASSPGADSYEQYF.